This T cell receptor (beta chain) was identified in a study of long-term antiretroviral therapy in people with HIV. Study results and limitations: Controls showed broader CDR3 length ranges than did the HIV repertoires.

The CDR3 contains 13 residues. Germline V gene sequence: CDR1 LNHDA, CDR2 SQIVND (reference sequence). V was clipped by 6 bases and J by 5 bases, with 13 bases between them. PBMC samples from each donor numbered at least one pre-ART and at least two post-ART. Survey-level resolution applied to immunoSEQ assay v3.0. Sequencing used immunoSEQ multiplex PCR; TCRdb keeps in-frame clones, though not all of them. The table shows just under 40,000 clones, with 75% to 90% occurring only once. Details on this clone: Antigen specificity is unknown.

This chain uses TRBV19 with TRBJ1-1; no reliable D call. The sequence came from a woman younger than 35 with HIV. Sequenced material: unsorted PBMCs, taken just before starting antiretroviral therapy. Here the CDR3 reads CASRYSGLTEAFF. CDR3 bases: TGTGCCAGTAGGTATTCGGGGTTGACTGAAGCTTTCTTT.